The present T cell receptor beta chain was sequenced within a study of blood T cell repertoires in COVID-19. Study-wide context: The United States, Italy and Spain were the sources of the acute and convalescent COVID-19 samples. From T cells, B-cell-depleted T cells, or PBMCs came the material, which was cDNA or gDNA.

The age range of participants was about 18 to 95 years, with residence in about two dozen US areas. In the study's own analysis: Estimated nucleated cell counts came from reference gene primer amplification. Profiled with immunoSEQ multiplex PCR; TCRdb holds only in-frame clones, not every one. D and trimming come from the DNA, and the V and J calls and clone size come from that table. The table shows fewer than 450,000 clones, with roughly 90% occurring only once. With 7 bases clipped from V and 7 bases from J, the junction kept 4 bases outside the gene matches. CDR1 is MNHEY and CDR2 is SVGAGI in the germline V gene. CDR3 length equals 13 residues.

Sequencing input: PBMCs or T cells enriched from blood (not recorded which). The receptor's source is a woman aged 40 to 50 with acute COVID-19. The V gene is TRBV6-5, the J gene TRBJ1-6; 7 bases fit TRBD1. CDR3 coding DNA: TGTGCCAGCAACGCCAGGGGGAATTCACCCCTCCACTTT. Amino acids: CASNARGNSPLHF.